The 3 T cell receptor beta chains reported below all come from one sample, sequenced in a study of cytomegalovirus exposure and HLA in healthy donors. The PCR made use of 60 Vbeta and 13 Jbeta primers. The data were produced by immunoSEQ multiplex PCR, yet TCRdb's version contains in-frame clones alone and is incomplete. This table lists tens of thousands of clones. The sample was PBMCs. These receptors came from a man in his forties or fifties in good health and CMV-seropositive.

The CDR3 DNA follows: TGCGCCAGCAGAGCTGACAAGAACACTGAAGCTTTCTTT. The encoded protein is CASRADKNTEAFF. The chain carries TRBV10-2 and TRBJ1-1, with unresolved D. Germline V gives CDR1 WSHSY, CDR2 SAAADI. Trimming took off 6 bases at V and 1 base at J, with 9 bases between the two ends. This CDR3 has 13 residues.

The chain is built from TRBV5-4 and TRBJ2-1, with a tentative D call TRBD1 (6 bases). Trimming pared 2 bases from V and 5 bases from J, leaving 11 bases between. CDR1 is SGHNT, CDR2 YYREEE, per germline (reference sequence). This CDR3 spans 14 amino acids. DNA of the CDR3: TGTGCCAGCAGCTTTCCGAACAGGGACAATGAGCAGTTCTTC. It specifies CASSFPNRDNEQFF.

The gene calls are TRBV18 and TRBJ2-1, with D perhaps matching TRBD1 (5 bases). CDR1 KGHSH and CDR2 LQKENI come from the germline V gene. The CDR3 contains 16 residues. Deletions cut 4 bases from V and 0 bases from J, with 13 bases between. The CDR3 region is CASSRTQGSSYNEQFF. CDR3 sequence (DNA): TGTGCCAGCTCACGGACCCAGGGTAGCTCCTACAATGAGCAGTTCTTC.